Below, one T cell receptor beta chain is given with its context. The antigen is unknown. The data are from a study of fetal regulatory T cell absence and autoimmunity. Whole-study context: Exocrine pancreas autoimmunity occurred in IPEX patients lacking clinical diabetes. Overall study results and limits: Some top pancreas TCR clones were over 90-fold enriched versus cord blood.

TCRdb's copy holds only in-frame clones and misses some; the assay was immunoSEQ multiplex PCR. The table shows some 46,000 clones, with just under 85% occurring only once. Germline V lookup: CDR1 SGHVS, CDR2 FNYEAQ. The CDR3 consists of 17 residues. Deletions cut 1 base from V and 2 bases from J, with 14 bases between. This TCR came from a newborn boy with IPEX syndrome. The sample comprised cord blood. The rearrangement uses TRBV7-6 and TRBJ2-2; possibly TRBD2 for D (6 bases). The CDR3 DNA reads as TGTGCCAGCAGCTTAGTTTTAGGCGGGGCAAACACCGGGGAGCTGTTTTTT. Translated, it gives CASSLVLGGANTGELFF.